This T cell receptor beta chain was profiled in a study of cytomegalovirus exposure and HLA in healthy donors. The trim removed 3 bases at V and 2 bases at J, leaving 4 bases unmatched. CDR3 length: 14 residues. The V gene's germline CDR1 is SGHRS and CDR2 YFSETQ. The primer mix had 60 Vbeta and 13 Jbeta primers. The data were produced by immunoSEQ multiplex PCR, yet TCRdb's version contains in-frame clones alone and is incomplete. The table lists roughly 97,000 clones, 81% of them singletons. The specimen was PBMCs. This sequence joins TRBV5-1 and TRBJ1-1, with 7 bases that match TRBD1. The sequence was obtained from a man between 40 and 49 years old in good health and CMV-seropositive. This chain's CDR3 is CASSWGQSNTEAFF. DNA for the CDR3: TGCGCCAGCAGCTGGGGACAGAGTAACACTGAAGCTTTCTTT.